This T cell receptor (beta chain) was recorded in a study of blood T cell repertoires in COVID-19. Across the study: Acute and convalescent COVID-19 samples came from the United States, Italy and Spain. T cells, B-cell-depleted T cells, or PBMCs provided the cDNA or gDNA that served as material.

Germline V gene data show CDR1 as MNHNS and CDR2 as SASEGT. CDR3 length equals 15 residues. Trimming took 1 base from V and 6 from J, leaving 16 bases between them. Original processing notes: Estimation of nucleated cell counts relied on the amplification of reference gene primers. TCRdb's copy holds only in-frame clones and misses some; the assay was immunoSEQ multiplex PCR. The V and J calls and clone size come from that table; D and trimming were worked out from the DNA. The data show fewer than 70,000 clones, 80% to 90% seen once. The sequence was collected from a man aged 50-60 years with active COVID-19. This rearrangement joins TRBV6-1 to TRBJ2-7; possible D gene TRBD1, 5 bases. Sequences were obtained from peripheral blood. The CDR3 here is CASSEGAQRGFEQYF. Written as DNA, the CDR3 is TGTGCCAGCAGTGAAGGGGCACAAAGGGGATTCGAGCAGTACTTC.